The rows below give T cell receptor beta chains drawn from one sample of a study of PD-1 blockade in classical Hodgkin lymphoma. Profiling relied on immunoSEQ multiplex PCR, and the TCRdb table lists in-frame clones only, not all of them. The table shows about 21,000 clones, with around 65% occurring only once. The specimen was peripheral blood mononuclear cells (PBMCs), collected at baseline. These TCRs come from a human donor with classical Hodgkin lymphoma. Each CDR3 is given with its conserved first and last residue. The D gene is left open where the match is weak. Expanded clones are given a class, and other clones once, few, many or no size at all.

clone_size j_call v_call d_call cdr3_nt cdr3_aa
few TRBJ1-2 TRBV4-3 - TGCGCCAGCAGCCAAGATCCCAGCCTTCAGGGTGGCTACACCTTC CASSQDPSLQGGYTF
- TRBJ2-1 TRBV28 - TGTGCCAGCAGTTTAGCCGGGGGCGCCGCCTACAATGAGCAGTTCTTC CASSLAGGAAYNEQFF
- TRBJ2-7 TRBV28 - TGTGCCAGCCTGGATGTTGCAGTTTCCTACGAGCAGTACTTC CASLDVAVSYEQYF
- TRBJ2-7 TRBV28 TRBD2 TGTGCCAGCAGTTTATTCGGCGGGGGCTCCTACGAGCAGTACTTC CASSLFGGGSYEQYF
- TRBJ1-3 TRBV5-4 - TGCGCCAGCAGCCCCCAGGTTTCTGGAAACACCATATATTTT CASSPQVSGNTIYF
- TRBJ2-5 TRBV27 TRBD1 TGTGCCAGCTTACAGGGGGGTATGGAGACCCAGTACTTC CASLQGGMETQYF
- TRBJ2-1 TRBV9 - TGTGCCAGCAGCGTAGGACAGACCAATGAGCAGTTCTTC CASSVGQTNEQFF
- TRBJ2-7 TRBV5-1 - TGCGCCAGCAGACTAGGGGTACAATACGAGCAGTACTTC CASRLGVQYEQYF
- TRBJ1-1 TRBV5-5 - TGTGCCAGCAGCTTGGAACAGGGATGGACTGAAGCTTTCTTT CASSLEQGWTEAFF
- TRBJ2-2 TRBV16 - TGTGCCAGCAGCTCAGACCCACTCACCGGGGAGCTGTTTTTT CASSSDPLTGELFF